There are a few counts of the clone carrying this TCR beta chain. Its antigen remains unidentified. Germline-derived CDR1 and CDR2 are SQVTM and ANQGSEA. The V segment lost 4 bases and the J segment 3 bases; nucleotides outside the gene matches: 4. The CDR3 runs to 14 residues. The data originate from a study of identical twins. Broader study findings: The conclusions drew on cross-sectional statistical analysis instead of tracking the same donors. Model-predicted out-of-frame TCR alpha sharing fell below observed values in monozygotic twins.

TCRdb reprocessed the 5' RACE reads with MiXCR, giving one entry per CDR3 protein. The table lists a few hundred thousand distinct CDR3 sequences, 9.5% to 10% of them singletons. These data are also associated with another study on yellow fever vaccine responses in identical twins.

The material sequenced was PBMCs. The TCR comes from a woman aged 18-29 years in good health. This chain joins TRBV29-1 and TRBJ2-1; 9 bases are a match to TRBD1. Written as DNA, the CDR3 is TGCAGCGTTGTTGGGACAGGGTACTACAATGAGCAGTTCTTC. Protein: CSVVGTGYYNEQFF.